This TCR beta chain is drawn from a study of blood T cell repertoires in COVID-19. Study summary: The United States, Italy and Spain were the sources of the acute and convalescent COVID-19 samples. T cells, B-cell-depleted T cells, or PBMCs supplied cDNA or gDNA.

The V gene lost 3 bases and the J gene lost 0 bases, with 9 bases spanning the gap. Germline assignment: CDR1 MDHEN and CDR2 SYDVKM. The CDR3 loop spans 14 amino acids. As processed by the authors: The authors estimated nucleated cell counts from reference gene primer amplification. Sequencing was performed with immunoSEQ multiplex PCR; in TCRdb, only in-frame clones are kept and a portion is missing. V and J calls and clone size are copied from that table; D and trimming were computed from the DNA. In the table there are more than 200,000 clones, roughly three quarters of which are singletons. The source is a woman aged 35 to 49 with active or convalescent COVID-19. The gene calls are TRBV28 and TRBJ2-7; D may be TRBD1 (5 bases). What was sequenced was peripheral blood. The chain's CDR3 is CASSLGRTSYEQYF. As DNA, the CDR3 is TGTGCCAGCAGTTTGGGGCGGACCTCCTACGAGCAGTACTTC.